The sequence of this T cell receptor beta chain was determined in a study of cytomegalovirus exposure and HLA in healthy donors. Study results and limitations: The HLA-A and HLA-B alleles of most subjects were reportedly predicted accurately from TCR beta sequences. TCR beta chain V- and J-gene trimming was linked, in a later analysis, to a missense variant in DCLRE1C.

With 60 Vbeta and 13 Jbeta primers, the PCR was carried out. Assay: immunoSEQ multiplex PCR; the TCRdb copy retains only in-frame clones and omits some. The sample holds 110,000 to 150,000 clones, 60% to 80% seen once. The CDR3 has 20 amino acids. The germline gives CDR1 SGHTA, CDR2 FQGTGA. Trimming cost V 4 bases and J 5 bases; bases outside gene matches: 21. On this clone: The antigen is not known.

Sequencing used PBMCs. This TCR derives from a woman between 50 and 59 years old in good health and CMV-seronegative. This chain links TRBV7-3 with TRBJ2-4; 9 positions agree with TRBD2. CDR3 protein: CASSSTGGGALGWGQNIQYF. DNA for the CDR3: TGTGCCAGCAGCTCCACCGGCGGGGGGGCCCTCGGCTGGGGTCAAAACATTCAGTACTTC.